The 12 T cell receptor beta chains below come from one sample, sequenced in a study of regulatory T cells in long-lasting Graves disease. Combining iRepertoire HTBI primers with Arm-PCR of CDR3 regions, the authors built TCR beta libraries. MiXCR, run by TCRdb on the multiplex PCR reads, gives a single entry per CDR3 protein. The sample has 550,000 to 600,000 distinct CDR3 sequences; around 15% are singletons. Time point in this sample: newly diagnosed GD, antithyroid drugs for less than 3 months. After RNA was extracted from PBMCs, the TCR library was made from it. This sample was shared with a second study, whose subject was T cells in Graves' hyperthyroidism and ophthalmopathy.

Source: peripheral blood mononuclear cells (PBMCs), taken at new diagnosis, from a patient treated with antithyroid drugs. These receptors came from a man aged 18 to 29 with Graves disease.

This clonotype was counted only a few times. V and J are TRBV7-9 and TRBJ1-4, with TRBD1 as a possible D gene (5 bases). The V gene lost 5 bases and the J gene lost 5 bases, with 18 bases spanning the gap. The CDR3 length is 16 residues. Germline CDR1 is SEHNR and CDR2 is FQNEAQ (reference sequence). The DNA of the CDR3 is TGTGCCAGCAGCAATCACTGGAAACGGGGGAATGAAAAACTGTTTTTT. Amino acids: CASSNHWKRGNEKLFF.

This clonotype was seen ten or more times. V gene TRBV30 combines with J gene TRBJ2-3; TRBD2 matches at 9 bases. This CDR3 spans 14 amino acids. Losses at the gene ends were 8 bases for V and 0 bases for J; bases not matched to a gene: 6. The germline V gene encodes CDR1 GTSNPN and CDR2 SVGIG (reference sequence). CDR3 sequence (DNA): TGTGCCCGTAGCGGGAGCGCTAGCACAGATACGCAGTATTTT. It translates to CARSGSASTDTQYF.

This chain joins TRBV6-1 and TRBJ1-2, with 9 positions matching TRBD1. The V and J ends lost 6 bases and 7 bases, in that order; junction bases with no gene match: 3. The germline gives CDR1 MNHNS, CDR2 SASEGT. The CDR3 spans 12 residues. The CDR3 DNA sequence: TGTGCCAGCAGACGGACAGGGGTTGGCTACACCTTC. Protein product: CASRRTGVGYTF.

This clonotype has a handful of counts. The chain joins TRBV20-1 to TRBJ2-7; D remains ambiguous. The germline V gene has CDR1 DFQATT and CDR2 SNEGSKA (reference sequence). The CDR3 covers 13 residues. The V and J ends lost 3 bases and 0 bases respectively, with 9 bases between them. CDR3 amino acids: CSASNLGSYEQYF. For the CDR3, the DNA is TGCAGTGCTAGTAATCTTGGCTCCTACGAGCAGTACTTC.

The rearrangement uses TRBV12-3 or TRBV12-4 and TRBJ2-1; 12 bases are a match to TRBD2. CDR3 size: 17 residues. V dropped 4 bases and J dropped 1; count of bases not matched to a gene: 5. CDR3 sequence: CASSSSSGRGSYNEQFF. DNA of the CDR3: TGTGCCAGCAGTTCATCTAGCGGGAGGGGATCCTACAATGAGCAGTTCTTC.

This clonotype has just a few counts. The V gene is TRBV9, the J gene TRBJ2-3; a possible D gene is TRBD1 (6 bases). Germline lookup yields CDR1 SGDLS and CDR2 YYNGEE. The CDR3 has 16 residues. The V end was cut by 1 base, the J end by 1 base, with 13 bases between. The CDR3 nucleotides are TGTGCCAGCAGCGTAAGCCAGGCAGGGGGCACAGATACGCAGTATTTT. Its translation: CASSVSQAGGTDTQYF.

To note about this clonotype: The junction departs from the called germline gene at one end, perhaps through a read error. The V and J genes are TRBV20-1 and TRBJ1-1; D uncertain. Germline-derived CDR1 and CDR2 are DFQATT and SNEGSKA (reference sequence). The CDR3 is 14 residues long. CDR3 protein: CIARSSGHTAEAFF. The CDR3 region has the DNA TGCATTGCTAGATCCTCCGGGCATACAGCTGAAGCTTTCTTT.

This chain links TRBV27 with TRBJ2-7, with D tentatively TRBD1 or TRBD2 (5 bases each). CDR1 is MNHEY and CDR2 is SMNVEV in the germline V gene (reference sequence). The CDR3 runs to 14 residues. V was pared by 0 bases and J by 6 bases, with 12 bases between. This CDR3 is CASSLSGQGREQYF. CDR3 DNA: TGTGCCAGCAGTTTATCCGGGCAGGGACGCGAGCAGTACTTC.

At least ten counts were recorded for this clonotype. The rearrangement uses TRBV7-8 and TRBJ2-7; D remains ambiguous. Germline CDR1 is SGHVS and CDR2 is FQNEAQ. CDR3 size: 12 residues. Trimming shortened V by 5 bases and J by 7 bases, and 12 bases separated the two germline ends. The chain's CDR3 is CASSLGLREQYF. As DNA, the CDR3 is TGTGCCAGCAGCCTAGGTCTACGGGAGCAGTACTTC. The full variable domain, in which reference TRBV7-8 and TRBJ2-7 provide the parts outside the CDR3, is GAGVSQSPRYKVAKRGQDVALRCDPISGHVSLFWYQQALGQGPEFLTYFQNEAQLDKSGLPSDRFFAERPEGSVSTLKIQRTQQEDSAVYLCASSLGLREQYFGPGTRLTVT.

At least ten counts were recorded for this clonotype. V gene TRBV3-1 combines with J gene TRBJ1-6; no definite D call. Per germline, CDR1 LGHDT and CDR2 YNNKEL (reference sequence). This CDR3 has 15 residues. The V end was cut by 4 bases, the J end by 8 bases, with 15 bases between. CDR3: CASSPRWGMDSPLHF. DNA of the CDR3: TGTGCCAGCAGCCCCAGATGGGGTATGGATTCACCCCTCCACTTT.

Points on this clonotype: One end of the junction does not line up with germline, which may come from a read error. This chain uses TRBV5-1 with TRBJ2-3; perhaps D is TRBD1 or TRBD2 (5 bases each). This CDR3 contains 15 residues. Germline lookup yields CDR1 SGHRS and CDR2 YFSETQ. The CDR3 region is CATTLGAGSTDTQYF. The CDR3 nucleotides are TGTGCCACCACACTCGGGGCAGGCAGTACAGATACGCAGTATTTT. The whole variable domain, filled in from reference TRBV5-1 and TRBJ2-3, reads KAGVTQTPRYLIKTRGQQVTLSCSPISGHRSVSWYQQTPGQGLQFLFEYFSETQRNKGNFPGRFSGRQFSNSRSEMNVSTLELGDSALYLCATTLGAGSTDTQYFGPGTRLTVL.

In this sample, this clonotype turned up many times. The chain combines TRBV12-3 or TRBV12-4 with TRBJ2-7; 11 bases match TRBD1. Losses at the gene ends were 6 bases for V and 6 bases for J; bases not matched to a gene: 13. This CDR3 is 16 amino acids long. The CDR3 nucleotides read TGTGCCAGCAGCCCCCTTTATCGGACAGGGGGCGGCGAGCAGTACTTC. It yields the protein CASSPLYRTGGGEQYF.